This T cell receptor beta chain is from a study of early T cells in non-severe SARS-CoV-2 infection. Whole-study results and caveats: Anti-spike CD8 responses were favored in VDJdb matching, and private and CD4 specificities were missed.

Individual cDNA molecules received unique molecular identifiers. Using its own MiXCR run on the 5' RACE reads, TCRdb lists one record per CDR3 protein. This sample yields over 60,000 distinct CDR3 sequences, of which over 10% are seen a single time; around 4.3% belongs to the top ten. A note on this clonotype: The antigen is undetermined.

This TCR was sampled from an adult who was a healthcare worker with PCR-confirmed SARS-CoV-2 infection or an uninfected control (not recorded which). Sequencing input: whole blood.

This CDR3 reads CASSAQQYF. Written as DNA, the CDR3 is TGCGCCAGCAGTGCCCAGCAGTACTTC. The rearrangement joins TRBV10-1 to TRBJ2-7; D gene uncertain. Per germline, CDR1 WNHNN and CDR2 SYGVQD (reference sequence). V lost 4 bases and J 8 bases, leaving 3 bases between the germline ends. The CDR3 is 9 residues long.